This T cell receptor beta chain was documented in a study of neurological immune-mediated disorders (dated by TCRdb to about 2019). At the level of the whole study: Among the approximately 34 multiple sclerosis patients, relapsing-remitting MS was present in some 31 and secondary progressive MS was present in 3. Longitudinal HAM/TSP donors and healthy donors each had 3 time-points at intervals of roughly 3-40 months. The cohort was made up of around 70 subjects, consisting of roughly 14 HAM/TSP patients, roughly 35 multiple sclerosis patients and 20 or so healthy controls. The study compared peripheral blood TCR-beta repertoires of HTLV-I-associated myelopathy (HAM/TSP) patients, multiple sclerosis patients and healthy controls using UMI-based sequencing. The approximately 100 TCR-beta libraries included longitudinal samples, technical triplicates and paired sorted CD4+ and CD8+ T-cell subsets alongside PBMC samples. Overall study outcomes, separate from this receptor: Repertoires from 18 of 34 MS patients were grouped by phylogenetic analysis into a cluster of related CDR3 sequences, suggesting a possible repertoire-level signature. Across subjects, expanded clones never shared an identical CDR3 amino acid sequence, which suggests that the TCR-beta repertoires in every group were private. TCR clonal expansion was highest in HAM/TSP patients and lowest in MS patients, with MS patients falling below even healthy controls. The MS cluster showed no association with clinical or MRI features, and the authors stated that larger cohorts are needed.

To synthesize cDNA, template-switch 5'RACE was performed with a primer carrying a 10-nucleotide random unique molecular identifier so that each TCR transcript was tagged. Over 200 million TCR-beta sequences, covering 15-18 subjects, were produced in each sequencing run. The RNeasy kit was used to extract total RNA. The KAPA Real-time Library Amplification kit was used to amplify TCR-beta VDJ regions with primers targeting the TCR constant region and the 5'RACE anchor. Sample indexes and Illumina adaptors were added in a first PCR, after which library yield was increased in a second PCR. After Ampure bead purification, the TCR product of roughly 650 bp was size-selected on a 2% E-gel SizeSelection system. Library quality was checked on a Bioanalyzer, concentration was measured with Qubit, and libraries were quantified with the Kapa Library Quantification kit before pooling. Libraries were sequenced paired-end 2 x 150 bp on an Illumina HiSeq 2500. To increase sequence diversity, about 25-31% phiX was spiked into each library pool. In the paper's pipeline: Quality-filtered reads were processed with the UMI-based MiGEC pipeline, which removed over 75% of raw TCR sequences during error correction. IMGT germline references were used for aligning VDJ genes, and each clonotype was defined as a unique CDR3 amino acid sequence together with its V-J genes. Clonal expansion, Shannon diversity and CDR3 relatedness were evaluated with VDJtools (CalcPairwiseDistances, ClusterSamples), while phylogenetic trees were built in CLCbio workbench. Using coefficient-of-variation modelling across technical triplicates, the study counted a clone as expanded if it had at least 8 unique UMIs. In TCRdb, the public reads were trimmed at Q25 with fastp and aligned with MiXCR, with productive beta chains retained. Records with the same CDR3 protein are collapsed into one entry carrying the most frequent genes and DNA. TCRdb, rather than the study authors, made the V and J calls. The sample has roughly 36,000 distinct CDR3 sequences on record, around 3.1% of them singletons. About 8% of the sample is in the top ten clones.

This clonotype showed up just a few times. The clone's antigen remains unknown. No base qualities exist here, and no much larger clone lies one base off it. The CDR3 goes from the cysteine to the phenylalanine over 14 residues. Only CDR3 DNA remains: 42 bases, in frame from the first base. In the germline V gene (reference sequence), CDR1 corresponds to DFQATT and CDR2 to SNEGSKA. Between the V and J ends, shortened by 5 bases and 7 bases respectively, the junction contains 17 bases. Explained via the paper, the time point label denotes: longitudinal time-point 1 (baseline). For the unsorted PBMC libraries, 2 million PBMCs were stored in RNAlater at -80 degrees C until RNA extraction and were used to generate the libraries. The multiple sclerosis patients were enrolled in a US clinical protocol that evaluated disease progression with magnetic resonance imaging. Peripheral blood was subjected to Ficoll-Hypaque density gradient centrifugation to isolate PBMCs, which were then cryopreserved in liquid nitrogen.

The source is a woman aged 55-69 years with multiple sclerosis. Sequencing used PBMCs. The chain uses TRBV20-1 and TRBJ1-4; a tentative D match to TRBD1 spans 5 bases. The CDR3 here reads CSALRRDLIEKLFF. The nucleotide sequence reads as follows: TGCAGTGCTCTAAGACGGGACCTCATTGAAAAACTGTTTTTT.